This TCR beta chain originates from a study of T cells in Graves' hyperthyroidism and ophthalmopathy. This clonotype has at least ten counts. Its antigen is unidentified. Amplification yielded TCR beta CDR3 regions, with RNA transcripts as the source. TCR CDR3 regions were first amplified by RT-PCR with HTBI primers. TCRdb ran MiXCR on the multiplex PCR reads and lists one entry per CDR3 protein. The table lists 93,000 or so distinct CDR3 sequences, less than 55% of them singletons. Uncontrolled infections, other autoimmune diseases, pregnancy or lactation led to exclusion of patients. Study findings and constraints: Most thyroid clonotypes that were expanded above 0.001 also turned up in blood.

The sequence was collected from a man aged 40-55 years with Graves' hyperthyroidism. Sequenced: blood.

Written as DNA, the CDR3 is TGCAGTGCTTTTTTCTACAACGGACTGACGAACACTGAAGCTTTCTTT. Its protein is CSAFFYNGLTNTEAFF. The chain has TRBV20-1 and TRBJ1-1; no firm D call. V dropped 5 bases and J dropped 1 base, with 20 bases sitting between them. The CDR3 loop spans 16 amino acids. Per germline, CDR1 DFQATT and CDR2 SNEGSKA (reference sequence).